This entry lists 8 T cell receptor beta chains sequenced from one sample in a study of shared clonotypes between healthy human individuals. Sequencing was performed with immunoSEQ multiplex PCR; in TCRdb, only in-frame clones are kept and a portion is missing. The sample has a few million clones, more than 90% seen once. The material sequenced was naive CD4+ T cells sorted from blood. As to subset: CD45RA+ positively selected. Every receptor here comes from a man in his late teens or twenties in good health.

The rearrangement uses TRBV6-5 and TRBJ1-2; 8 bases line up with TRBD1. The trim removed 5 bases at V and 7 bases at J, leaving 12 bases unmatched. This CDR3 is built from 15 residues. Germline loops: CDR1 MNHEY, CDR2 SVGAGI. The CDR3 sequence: CASSTTGGSKSGYTF. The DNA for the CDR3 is TGTGCCAGCAGTACTACAGGGGGATCGAAGAGTGGCTACACCTTC.

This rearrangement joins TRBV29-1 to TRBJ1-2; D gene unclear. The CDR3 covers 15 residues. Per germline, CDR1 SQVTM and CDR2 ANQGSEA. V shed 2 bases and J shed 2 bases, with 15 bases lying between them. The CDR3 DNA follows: TGCAGCGTTGAATCCGTAGCCTACCCAAACTATGGCTACACCTTC. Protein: CSVESVAYPNYGYTF.

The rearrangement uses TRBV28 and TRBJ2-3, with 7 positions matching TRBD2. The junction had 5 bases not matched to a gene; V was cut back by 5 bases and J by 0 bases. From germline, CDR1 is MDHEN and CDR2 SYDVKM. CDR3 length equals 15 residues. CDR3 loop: CASSQAGKSTDTQYF. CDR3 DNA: TGTGCCAGCAGTCAAGCGGGAAAAAGCACAGATACGCAGTATTTT.

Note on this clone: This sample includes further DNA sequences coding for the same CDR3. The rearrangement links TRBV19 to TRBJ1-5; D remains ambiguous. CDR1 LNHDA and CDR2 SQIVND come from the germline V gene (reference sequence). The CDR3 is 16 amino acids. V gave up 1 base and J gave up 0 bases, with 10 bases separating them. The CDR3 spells CASSIGGGFSNQPQHF. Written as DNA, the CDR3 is TGTGCCAGTAGTATAGGCGGAGGTTTTAGCAATCAGCCCCAGCATTTT.

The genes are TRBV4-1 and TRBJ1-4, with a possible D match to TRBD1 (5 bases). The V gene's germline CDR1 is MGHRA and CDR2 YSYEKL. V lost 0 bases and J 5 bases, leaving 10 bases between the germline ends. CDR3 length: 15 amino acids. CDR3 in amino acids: CASSQDPGGNEKLFF. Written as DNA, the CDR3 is TGCGCCAGCAGCCAAGATCCCGGGGGGAATGAAAAACTGTTTTTT.

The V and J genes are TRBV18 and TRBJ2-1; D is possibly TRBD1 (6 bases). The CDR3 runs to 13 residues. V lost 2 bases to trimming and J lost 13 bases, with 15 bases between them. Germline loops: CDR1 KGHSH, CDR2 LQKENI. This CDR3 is CASSPSLNRDQFF. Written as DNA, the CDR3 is TGTGCCAGCTCACCAAGCTTAAACAGGGACCAGTTCTTC.

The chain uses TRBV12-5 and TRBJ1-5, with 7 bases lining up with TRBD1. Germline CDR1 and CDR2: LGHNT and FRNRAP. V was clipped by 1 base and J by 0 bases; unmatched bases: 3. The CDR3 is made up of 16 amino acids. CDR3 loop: CASGLGQGDSNQPQHF. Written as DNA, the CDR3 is TGTGCTAGTGGTTTGGGACAGGGAGATAGCAATCAGCCCCAGCATTTT.

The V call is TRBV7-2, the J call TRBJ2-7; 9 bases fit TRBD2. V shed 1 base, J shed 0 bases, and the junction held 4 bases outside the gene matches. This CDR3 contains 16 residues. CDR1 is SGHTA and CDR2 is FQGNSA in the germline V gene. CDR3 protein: CASSLDASGISYEQYF. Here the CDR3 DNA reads TGTGCCAGCAGCTTAGATGCTAGCGGGATCTCCTACGAGCAGTACTTC.